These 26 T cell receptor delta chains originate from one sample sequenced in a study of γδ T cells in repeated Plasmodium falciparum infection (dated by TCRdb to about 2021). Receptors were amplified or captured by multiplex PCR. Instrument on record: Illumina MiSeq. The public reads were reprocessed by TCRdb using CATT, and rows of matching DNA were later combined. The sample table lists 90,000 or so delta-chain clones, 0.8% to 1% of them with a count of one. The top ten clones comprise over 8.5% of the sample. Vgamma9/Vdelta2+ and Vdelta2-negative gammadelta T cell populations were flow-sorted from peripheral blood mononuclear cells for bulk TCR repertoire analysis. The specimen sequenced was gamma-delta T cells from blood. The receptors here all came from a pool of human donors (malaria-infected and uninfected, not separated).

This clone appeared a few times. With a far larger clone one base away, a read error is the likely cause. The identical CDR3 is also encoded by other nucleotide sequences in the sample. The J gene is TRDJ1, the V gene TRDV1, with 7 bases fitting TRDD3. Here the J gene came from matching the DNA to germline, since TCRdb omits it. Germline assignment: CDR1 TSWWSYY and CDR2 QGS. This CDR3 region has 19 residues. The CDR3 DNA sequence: TGTGCCCTTGGGGGAACTGCAGTAGCTGTACTGGGGCGGGGCGATAAACTCATCTTT. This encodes CALGGTAVAVLGRGDKLIF.

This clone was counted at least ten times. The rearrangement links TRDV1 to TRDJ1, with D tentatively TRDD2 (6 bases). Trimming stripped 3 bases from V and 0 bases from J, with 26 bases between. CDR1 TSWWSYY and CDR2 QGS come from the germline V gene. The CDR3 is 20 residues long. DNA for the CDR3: TGTGCTCTTGGGGATTCGGCCTTCCCCCTTCCCCGCAGGGACACCGATAAACTCATCTTT. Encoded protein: CALGDSAFPLPRRDTDKLIF.

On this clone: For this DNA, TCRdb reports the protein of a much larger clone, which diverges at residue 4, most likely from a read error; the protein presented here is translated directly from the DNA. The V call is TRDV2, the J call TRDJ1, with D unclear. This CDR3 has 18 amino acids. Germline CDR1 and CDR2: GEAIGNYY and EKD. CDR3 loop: CACGTVGAQEGNTDKLIF. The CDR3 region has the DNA TGTGCCTGTGGCACCGTCGGGGCCCAGGAAGGGAACACCGATAAACTCATCTTT.

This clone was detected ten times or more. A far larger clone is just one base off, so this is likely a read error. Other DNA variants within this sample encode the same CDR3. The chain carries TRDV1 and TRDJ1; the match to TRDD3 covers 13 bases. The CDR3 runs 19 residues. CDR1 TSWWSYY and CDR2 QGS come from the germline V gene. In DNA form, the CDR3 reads TGTGCTCTTGGGGATTTCCGGTACTGGGGGATACGTAACACAGATAAACTCATCTTT. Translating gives CALGDFRYWGIRNTDKLIF.

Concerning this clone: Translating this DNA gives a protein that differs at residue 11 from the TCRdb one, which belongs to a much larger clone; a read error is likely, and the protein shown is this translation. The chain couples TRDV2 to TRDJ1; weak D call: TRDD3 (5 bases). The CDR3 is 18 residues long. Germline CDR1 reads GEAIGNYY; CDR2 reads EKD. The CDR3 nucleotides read TGTGCCTGTGACACCGGAGGAGGAGTGGGGAACAACACCGATAAGCTCATCTTT. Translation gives CACDTGGGVGNNTDKLIF.

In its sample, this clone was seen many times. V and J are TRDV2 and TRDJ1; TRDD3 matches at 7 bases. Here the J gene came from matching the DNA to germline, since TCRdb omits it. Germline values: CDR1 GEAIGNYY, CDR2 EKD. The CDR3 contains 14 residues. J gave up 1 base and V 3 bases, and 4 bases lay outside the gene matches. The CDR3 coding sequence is TGTGCCTGTGACGTACTGGGGAGCACCGATAAACTCATCTTT. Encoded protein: CACDVLGSTDKLIF.

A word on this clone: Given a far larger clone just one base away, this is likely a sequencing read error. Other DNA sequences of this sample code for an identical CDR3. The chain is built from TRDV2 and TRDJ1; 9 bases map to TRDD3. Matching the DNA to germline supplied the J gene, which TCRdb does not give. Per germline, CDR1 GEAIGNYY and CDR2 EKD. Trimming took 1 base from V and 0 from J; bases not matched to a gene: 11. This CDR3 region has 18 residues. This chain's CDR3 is CACDTLSLGDPYTDKLIF. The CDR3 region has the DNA TGTGCCTGTGACACACTATCACTGGGGGACCCGTACACCGATAAACTCATCTTT.

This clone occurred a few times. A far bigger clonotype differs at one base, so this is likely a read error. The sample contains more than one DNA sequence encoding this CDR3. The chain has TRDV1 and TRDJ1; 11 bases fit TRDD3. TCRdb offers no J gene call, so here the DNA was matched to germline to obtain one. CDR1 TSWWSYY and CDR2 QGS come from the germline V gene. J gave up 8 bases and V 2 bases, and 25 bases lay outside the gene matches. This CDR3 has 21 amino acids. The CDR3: CALGEYRPNYGGYEGFDKLIF. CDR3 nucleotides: TGTGCTCTTGGGGAATACCGTCCGAACTATGGGGGATACGAGGGGTTCGACAAACTCATCTTT.

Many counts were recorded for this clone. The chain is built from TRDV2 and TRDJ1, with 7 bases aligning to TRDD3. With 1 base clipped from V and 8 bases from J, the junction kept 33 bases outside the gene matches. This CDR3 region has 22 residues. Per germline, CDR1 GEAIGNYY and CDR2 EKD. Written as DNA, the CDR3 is TGTGCCTGTGACACTCTCCGAGGAATGCTGGGGGTAGACGATGACGCAAGGAGCAAACTCATCTTT. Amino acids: CACDTLRGMLGVDDDARSKLIF.

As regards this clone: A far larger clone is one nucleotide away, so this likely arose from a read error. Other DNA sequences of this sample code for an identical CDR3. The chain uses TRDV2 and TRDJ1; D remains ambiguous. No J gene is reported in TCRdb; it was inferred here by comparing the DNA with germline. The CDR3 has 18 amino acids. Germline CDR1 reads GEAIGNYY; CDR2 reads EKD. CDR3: CACDKVWPFLSHTDKLIF. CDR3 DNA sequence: TGTGCCTGTGACAAGGTGTGGCCGTTCTTATCCCACACTGATAAACTCATCTTT.

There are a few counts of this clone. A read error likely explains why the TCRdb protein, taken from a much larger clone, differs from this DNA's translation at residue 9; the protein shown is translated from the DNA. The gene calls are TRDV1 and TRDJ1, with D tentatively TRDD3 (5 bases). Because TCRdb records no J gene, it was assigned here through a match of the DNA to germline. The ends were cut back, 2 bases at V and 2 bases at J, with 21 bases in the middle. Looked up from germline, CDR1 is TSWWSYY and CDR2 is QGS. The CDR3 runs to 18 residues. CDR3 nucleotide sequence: TGTGCTCTTGGGGAATTCGCCTGGGTGATGAAGACGACCGATAAACTCATCTTT. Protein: CALGEFAWVMKTTDKLIF.

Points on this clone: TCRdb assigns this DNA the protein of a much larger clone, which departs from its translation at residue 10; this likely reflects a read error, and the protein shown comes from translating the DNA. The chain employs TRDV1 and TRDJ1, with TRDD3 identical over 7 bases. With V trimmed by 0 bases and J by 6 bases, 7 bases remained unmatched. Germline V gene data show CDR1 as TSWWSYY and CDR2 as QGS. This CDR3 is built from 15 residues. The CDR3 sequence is CALGELSLGNNKLIF. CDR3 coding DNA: TGTGCTCTTGGGGAACTCTCACTGGGGAATAATAAACTCATCTTT.

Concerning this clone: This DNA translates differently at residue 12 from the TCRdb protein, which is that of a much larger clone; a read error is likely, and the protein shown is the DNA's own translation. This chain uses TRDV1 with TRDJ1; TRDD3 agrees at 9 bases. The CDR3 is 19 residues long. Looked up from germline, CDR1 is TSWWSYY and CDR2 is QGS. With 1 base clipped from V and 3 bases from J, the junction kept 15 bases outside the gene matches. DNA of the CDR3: TGTGCTCTTGGGGAACCCACTATTCTGGGGGATCCACCTTCCGATAAACTCATCTTT. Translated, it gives CALGEPTILGDPPSDKLIF.

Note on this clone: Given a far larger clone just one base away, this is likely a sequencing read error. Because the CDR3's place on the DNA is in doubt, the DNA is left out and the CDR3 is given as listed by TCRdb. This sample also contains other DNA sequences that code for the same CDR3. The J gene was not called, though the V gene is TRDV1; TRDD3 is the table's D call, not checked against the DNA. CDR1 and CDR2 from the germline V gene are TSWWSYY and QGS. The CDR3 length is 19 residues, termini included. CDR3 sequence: CALSLRPSYWGIGTDKLIF.

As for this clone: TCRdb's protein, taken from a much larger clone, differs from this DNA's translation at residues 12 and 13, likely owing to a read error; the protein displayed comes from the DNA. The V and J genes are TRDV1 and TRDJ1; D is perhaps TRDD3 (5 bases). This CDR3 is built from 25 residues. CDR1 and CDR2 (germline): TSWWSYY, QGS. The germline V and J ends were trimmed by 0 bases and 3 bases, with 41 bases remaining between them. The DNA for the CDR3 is TGTGCTCTTGGGGAACTGGATAAGCTTAACCAATGCTGTGTCTTTCATTGGGGTGCGCCCGATAAACTCATCTTT. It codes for CALGELDKLNQCCVFHWGAPDKLIF.

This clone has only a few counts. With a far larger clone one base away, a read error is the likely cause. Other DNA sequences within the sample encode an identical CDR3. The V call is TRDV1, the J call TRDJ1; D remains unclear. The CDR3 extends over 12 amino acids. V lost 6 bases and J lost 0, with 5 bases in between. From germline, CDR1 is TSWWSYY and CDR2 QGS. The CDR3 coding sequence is TGTGCTCTTGGTGGAGACACCGATAAACTCATCTTT. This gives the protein CALGGDTDKLIF.

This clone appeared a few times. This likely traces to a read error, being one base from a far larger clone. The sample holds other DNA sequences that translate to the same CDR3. The CDR3: CALGALYPAWLTGRSFTDKLIF. Written as DNA, the CDR3 is TGTGCTCTTGGGGCTCTTTATCCTGCTTGGCTGACGGGGCGGTCGTTCACCGATAAACTCATCTTT. The chain is built from TRDV1 and TRDJ1, with unresolved D. Looked up from germline, CDR1 is TSWWSYY and CDR2 is QGS. Trimming pared 4 bases from V and 1 base from J, leaving 34 bases between. There are 22 residues in the CDR3.

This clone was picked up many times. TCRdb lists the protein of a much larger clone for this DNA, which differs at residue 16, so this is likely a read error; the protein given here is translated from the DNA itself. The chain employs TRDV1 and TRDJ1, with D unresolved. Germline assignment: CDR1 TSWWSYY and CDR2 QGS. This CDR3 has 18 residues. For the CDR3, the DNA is TGTGCTCTTGGGGAACTTTTCCCCATTCCGGGCGAATCTGGTAAACCCATCTTT. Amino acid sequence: CALGELFPIPGESGKPIF.

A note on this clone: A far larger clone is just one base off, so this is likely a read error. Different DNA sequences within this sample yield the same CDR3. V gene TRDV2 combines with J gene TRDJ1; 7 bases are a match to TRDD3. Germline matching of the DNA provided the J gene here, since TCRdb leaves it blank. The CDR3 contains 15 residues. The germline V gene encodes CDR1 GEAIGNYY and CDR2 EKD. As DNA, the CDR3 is TGTGCTTGTGACGAAATGAGGGATACCCCCGATAAACTCATCTTT. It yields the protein CACDEMRDTPDKLIF.

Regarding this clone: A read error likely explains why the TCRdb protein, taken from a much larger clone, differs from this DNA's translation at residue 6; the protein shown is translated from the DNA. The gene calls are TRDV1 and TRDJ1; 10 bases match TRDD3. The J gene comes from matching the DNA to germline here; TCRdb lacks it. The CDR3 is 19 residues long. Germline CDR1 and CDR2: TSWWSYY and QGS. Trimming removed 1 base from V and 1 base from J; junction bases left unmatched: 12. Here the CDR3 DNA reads TGTGCTCTTGGGGAACCGTACTGGGGGATCGTTTCGGCCACCGATAAACTCATCTTT. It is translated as CALGEPYWGIVSATDKLIF.

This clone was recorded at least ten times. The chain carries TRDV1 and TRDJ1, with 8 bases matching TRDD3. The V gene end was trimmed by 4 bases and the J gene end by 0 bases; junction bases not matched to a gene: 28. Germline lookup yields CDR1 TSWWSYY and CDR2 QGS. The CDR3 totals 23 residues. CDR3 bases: TGTGCTCTTGGGGTTCCCAGTGGCCCTACGGAGGTACTGGGGGCTGCGTACACCGATAAACTCATCTTT. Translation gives CALGVPSGPTEVLGAAYTDKLIF.

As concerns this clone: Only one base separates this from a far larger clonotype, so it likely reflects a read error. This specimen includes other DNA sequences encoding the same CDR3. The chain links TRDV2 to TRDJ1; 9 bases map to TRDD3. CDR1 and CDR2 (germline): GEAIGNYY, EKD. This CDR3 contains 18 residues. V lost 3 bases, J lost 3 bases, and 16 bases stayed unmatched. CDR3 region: CACDSGVLGDTLSDKLIF. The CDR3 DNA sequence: TGTGCCTGTGACTCCGGGGTACTAGGGGATACGCTTTCCGATAAACTCATCTTT.

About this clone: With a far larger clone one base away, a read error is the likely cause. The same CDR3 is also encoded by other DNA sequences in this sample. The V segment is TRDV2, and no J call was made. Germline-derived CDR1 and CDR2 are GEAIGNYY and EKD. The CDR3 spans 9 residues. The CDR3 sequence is CAFHGGIIF. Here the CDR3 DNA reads TGTGCCTTCCACGGAGGTATTATCTTT.

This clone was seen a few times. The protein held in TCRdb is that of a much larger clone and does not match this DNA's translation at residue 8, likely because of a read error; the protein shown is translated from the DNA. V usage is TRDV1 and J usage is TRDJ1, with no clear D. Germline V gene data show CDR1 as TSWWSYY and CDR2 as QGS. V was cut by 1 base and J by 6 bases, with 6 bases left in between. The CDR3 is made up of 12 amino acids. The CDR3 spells CALGEQYNKLIF. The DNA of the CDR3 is TGTGCTCTTGGGGAACAGTACAATAAACTCATCTTT.

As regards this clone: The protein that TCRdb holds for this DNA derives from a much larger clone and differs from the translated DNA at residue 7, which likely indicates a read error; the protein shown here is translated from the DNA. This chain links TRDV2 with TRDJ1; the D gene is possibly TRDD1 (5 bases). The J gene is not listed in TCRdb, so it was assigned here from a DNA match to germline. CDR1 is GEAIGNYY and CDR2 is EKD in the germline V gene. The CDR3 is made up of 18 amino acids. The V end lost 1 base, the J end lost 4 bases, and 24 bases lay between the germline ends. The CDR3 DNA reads TGTGCCTGTGACACGATTGAGGGAGTCAAAAAAGAAATCGATAAACTCATCTTT. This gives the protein CACDTIEGVKKEIDKLIF.

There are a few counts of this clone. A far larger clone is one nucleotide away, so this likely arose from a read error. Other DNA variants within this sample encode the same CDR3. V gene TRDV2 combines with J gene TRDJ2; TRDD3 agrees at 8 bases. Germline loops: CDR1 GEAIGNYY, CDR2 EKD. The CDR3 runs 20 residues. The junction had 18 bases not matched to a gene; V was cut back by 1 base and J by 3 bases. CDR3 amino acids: CACDTLGELRSDALTAQLFF. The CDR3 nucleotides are TGTGCCTGTGACACTCTGGGGGAACTCCGCTCGGACGCTCTGACAGCACAACTCTTCTTT.